These 22 T cell receptor beta chains share one sample of origin, sequenced in a study of read filtering for tumor transcriptome and immune sequencing. From roughly 390 ng of RNA, a library with molecular barcoded alpha/delta and beta/gamma adaptors was made. TCRdb used MiXCR to reprocess the reads, holding one entry per CDR3 protein. The sample consists of more than 100,000 distinct CDR3 sequences, 10% to 15% of them appearing once. Specimen: a population of CD138-negative cells sorted from bone marrow. Receptors were obtained from a donor at least 40 years old with multiple myeloma.

This clonotype was observed at least ten times. J is TRBJ2-1 and V is TRBV7-8, with D possibly TRBD1 on 8 matching bases. The CDR3 runs to 15 residues. V dropped 4 bases and J dropped 3 bases, with 13 bases sitting between them. Germline V lookup: CDR1 SGHVS, CDR2 FQNEAQ. Written as DNA, the CDR3 is TGTGCCAGCAGCTCACAGGGGGGGGACTACAATGAGCAGTTCTTC. This sequence encodes CASSSQGGDYNEQFF.

This clonotype was seen many times. The chain joins TRBV9 to TRBJ2-3, with 12 bases that match TRBD2. V lost 4 bases, J lost 4 bases, and 7 bases stayed unmatched. CDR1 SGDLS and CDR2 YYNGEE come from the germline V gene. This CDR3 region has 16 residues. The CDR3 DNA reads TGTGCCAGCAGCCCTCGACTAGCGGGAGTTGCAGATACGCAGTATTTT. Protein: CASSPRLAGVADTQYF.

This clonotype was detected only a few times. This chain links TRBV5-1 with TRBJ1-1, with D hard to call. Trimming cost V 1 base and J 4 bases, with 8 bases left between them. CDR3 length: 13 amino acids. The germline V gene encodes CDR1 SGHRS and CDR2 YFSETQ. Here the CDR3 reads CASSLTAGTEAFF. CDR3 nucleotide sequence: TGCGCCAGCAGCTTGACGGCGGGCACTGAAGCTTTCTTT.

The chain uses TRBV6-5 and TRBJ1-3; D uncertain. Trimming removed 5 bases at V and 0 bases at J, with 11 bases between. The CDR3 sequence is 15 residues long. CDR1 MNHEY and CDR2 SVGAGI come from the germline V gene. The CDR3 DNA is TGTGCCAGCAGTCCCCGCTCTACCTCTGGAAACACCATATATTTT. Translated: CASSPRSTSGNTIYF.

Points on this clonotype: The junction departs from germline at one end; a sequencing error may be responsible. The rearrangement joins TRBV29-1 to TRBJ2-1; possible D gene TRBD2, 5 bases. Germline assignment: CDR1 SQVTM and CDR2 ANQGSEA. This CDR3 has 13 amino acids. The CDR3 loop reads CSGKRSSYDEQFF. CDR3 nucleotides: TGCAGCGGCAAGCGGAGCTCCTACGATGAGCAGTTCTTC.

This clonotype was found a few times. One end of the junction varies from germline; a read error may be responsible. The V call is TRBV10-3, the J call TRBJ2-1, with D possibly being TRBD2 (6 bases). Germline V gene lookup returns CDR1 ENHRY and CDR2 SYGVKD. The CDR3 has 17 amino acids. The CDR3 here is CAISESTQGGAYNEQSF. Written as DNA, the CDR3 is TGTGCCATCAGTGAGTCGACTCAGGGAGGCGCCTACAATGAGCAGTCCTTC.

V is TRBV5-8 and J is TRBJ1-4, with 12 bases fitting TRBD1. Germline CDR1 SGHTS, CDR2 YDEGEE. The trim removed 4 bases at V and 2 bases at J, leaving 6 bases unmatched. The CDR3 length is 17 residues. CDR3 amino acids: CASSPGQGAHTNEKLFF. DNA for the CDR3: TGTGCCAGCAGCCCGGGACAGGGGGCGCATACTAATGAAAAACTGTTTTTT.

This clonotype was found many times. The rearrangement joins TRBV27 to TRBJ2-1; the match to TRBD1 covers 9 bases. V trimming: 8 bases; J trimming: 4 bases; junction bases outside the gene matches: 6. Per germline, CDR1 MNHEY and CDR2 SMNVEV (reference sequence). This CDR3 is 14 amino acids long. As DNA, the CDR3 is TGTGCCAGCCTACCGGGGACAGGGTACAATGAGCAGTTCTTC. Translated, it gives CASLPGTGYNEQFF.

The gene calls are TRBV12-3 or TRBV12-4 and TRBJ1-6, with D maybe TRBD1 (5 bases). V lost 5 bases to trimming and J lost 7 bases, with 12 bases between them. This CDR3 comprises 14 residues. The chain's CDR3 is CASSGGVGNSPLHF. Written as DNA, the CDR3 is TGTGCCAGCAGTGGGGGGGTTGGCAATTCACCCCTCCACTTT.

This clonotype has at least ten counts. The rearrangement uses TRBV4-1 and TRBJ2-1; a weak D match, TRBD2 (5 bases). V was cut by 5 bases and J by 8 bases, with 13 bases left in between. The CDR3 loop spans 13 amino acids. Germline CDR1 and CDR2: MGHRA and YSYEKL. CDR3 bases: TGCGCCAGCAGCAGAGAGGGTTTCTATGAGCAGTTCTTC. It encodes CASSREGFYEQFF.

This clonotype appeared a single time. It is likely a read error, because the conserved phenylalanine at the end of the CDR3 is missing. The rearrangement joins TRBV30 to TRBJ2-7; a possible D gene is TRBD2 (5 bases). The CDR3 runs to 12 residues. In germline, CDR1 is GTSNPN, CDR2 SVGIG (reference sequence). In DNA form, the CDR3 reads TGTGCCTGGGGTGTAGGAGGCTACGAGCAGTACCTC. Its protein product is CAWGVGGYEQYL.

This clonotype was counted at least ten times. The rearrangement uses TRBV27 and TRBJ2-3, with D maybe TRBD2 (7 bases). The CDR3 covers 16 residues. Germline-derived CDR1 and CDR2 are MNHEY and SMNVEV (reference sequence). V was pared by 6 bases and J by 2 bases, with 18 bases between. CDR3: CASRSQRGHFTDTQYF. CDR3 nucleotides: TGTGCCAGCAGGAGCCAGCGGGGACATTTCACAGATACGCAGTATTTT.

This clonotype was recorded many times. This chain joins TRBV29-1 and TRBJ2-7; 8 nucleotides match TRBD1. The V segment lost 4 bases and the J segment 3 bases; nucleotides outside the gene matches: 2. The CDR3 is 12 residues long. The V gene's germline CDR1 is SQVTM and CDR2 ANQGSEA. CDR3 loop: CSVVGQGYEQYF. The DNA of the CDR3 is TGCAGCGTTGTCGGACAGGGCTACGAGCAGTACTTC.

This clonotype was observed many times. The chain uses TRBV20-1 and TRBJ2-5; 7 bases line up with TRBD1. The V and J ends lost 6 bases and 4 bases, in that order; junction bases with no gene match: 5. The CDR3 is 12 residues long. CDR1 and CDR2 (germline): DFQATT, SNEGSKA (reference sequence). Written as DNA, the CDR3 is TGCAGTGCCGTCAACAGGGGAGAGACCCAGTACTTC. Its protein product is CSAVNRGETQYF.

This clonotype was recorded at least ten times. The J gene is TRBJ2-7, the V gene TRBV9; tentative D call: TRBD1 (5 bases). The CDR3 totals 14 residues. Germline CDR1 is SGDLS and CDR2 is YYNGEE. Trimming pared 0 bases from V and 3 bases from J, leaving 10 bases between. The CDR3 sequence is CASSVGRGYYEQYF. The CDR3, as DNA: TGTGCCAGCAGCGTAGGAAGGGGCTACTACGAGCAGTACTTC.

This clonotype came up many times. The V gene is TRBV7-6, the J gene TRBJ2-5; D not resolved. V shed 1 base and J shed 5 bases, with 11 bases lying between them. Looked up from germline, CDR1 is SGHVS and CDR2 is FNYEAQ. The CDR3 length is 14 residues. CDR3: CASSLGYGGETQYF. Written as DNA, the CDR3 is TGTGCCAGCAGCTTAGGGTACGGCGGCGAGACCCAGTACTTC.

The rearrangement uses TRBV5-5 and TRBJ2-3; D uncertain. Germline lookup yields CDR1 SGHKS and CDR2 YYEKEE (reference sequence). The CDR3 spans 16 residues. V lost 4 bases, J lost 1 base, and 16 bases lay in between. The CDR3 coding sequence is TGTGCCAGCAGCATAAGGCCCCCGCCAGGCACAGATACGCAGTATTTT. Its protein product is CASSIRPPPGTDTQYF.

Ten or more counts support this clonotype. Here the CDR3 DNA reads TGTGCCAGCAGCTTAATATACATCGGTGGGACCGGGGAGCTGTTTTTT. Translation gives CASSLIYIGGTGELFF. This chain uses TRBV11-2 with TRBJ2-2; D is undetermined. Trimming removed 2 bases from V and 5 bases from J, with 15 bases in between. The germline gives CDR1 SGHAT, CDR2 FQNNGV. The CDR3 is 16 amino acids.

This clonotype was detected many times. CDR3 in amino acids: CASSLWREQFF. Written as DNA, the CDR3 is TGTGCCAGCAGTTTATGGCGTGAGCAGTTCTTC. V gene TRBV12-3 or TRBV12-4 combines with J gene TRBJ2-1; D is unclear. This CDR3 has 11 amino acids. Trimming left V 2 bases short and J 9 bases short, with 5 bases between.

With respect to this clonotype: A single base separates this from a much larger clone, so it may be a read error. This chain joins TRBV11-2 and TRBJ2-1; 10 bases agree with TRBD2. The CDR3 sequence is 15 residues long. Germline lookup yields CDR1 SGHAT and CDR2 FQNNGV. The V segment lost 3 bases and the J segment 8 bases; nucleotides outside the gene matches: 7. CDR3 residues: CASSLGLAGAHEQFF. CDR3 sequence (DNA): TGTGCCAGCAGCTTGGGTCTAGCGGGAGCTCATGAGCAGTTCTTC.

This clonotype was found a few times. The chain joins TRBV29-1 to TRBJ2-3; tentative D call: TRBD2 (5 bases). Trimming removed 4 bases at V and 1 base at J, with 15 bases between. Germline V gene data show CDR1 as SQVTM and CDR2 as ANQGSEA. The CDR3 totals 15 residues. The CDR3 DNA reads as TGCAGCGTTGGGCGTCGGGAACGCGGCACAGATACGCAGTATTTT. It yields the protein CSVGRRERGTDTQYF.

Ten or more counts support this clonotype. The chain couples TRBV6-1 to TRBJ2-1; no clear D gene. Germline loops: CDR1 MNHNS, CDR2 SASEGT. The CDR3 sequence is 14 residues long. V was trimmed by 0 bases and J by 4 bases, leaving 7 bases between them. The CDR3 nucleotides are TGTGCCAGCAGTGAAGCTGCCACTTACAATGAGCAGTTCTTC. Amino acids: CASSEAATYNEQFF.